This T cell receptor beta chain emerged from a study of T cells in Graves' hyperthyroidism and ophthalmopathy. On the study more broadly: Peripheral blood was acquired at first diagnosis, ahead of any therapy whatsoever. Study-wide results and limits: Ophthalmopathy and stable hyperthyroidism were told apart by a 13 V-J model. Within blood appeared most thyroid clonotypes that had expanded above 0.001.

Amplification yielded TCR beta CDR3 regions, with RNA transcripts as the source. The TCR CDR3 was amplified in a first-round RT-PCR using the HTBI primer set. TCRdb re-called the multiplex PCR reads through MiXCR, storing one row per CDR3 protein. Of 130,000 or so distinct CDR3 sequences listed, more than 20% are singletons. The CDR3 loop spans 13 amino acids. The V end lost 4 bases, the J end lost 4 bases, and 8 bases lay between the germline ends. Germline V gives CDR1 LGHDT, CDR2 YNNKEL (reference sequence). This clonotype was counted ten times or more. The antigen is not known. Uncontrolled infection, other autoimmune disease, pregnancy or lactation excluded patients.

The chain has TRBV3-1 and TRBJ2-1; no clear D. Sample: blood. This TCR derives from a woman in her forties or fifties with Graves' hyperthyroidism that later progressed to Graves' ophthalmopathy. The CDR3: CASSPRPYNEQFF. The CDR3 DNA follows: TGTGCCAGCAGCCCCCGACCATACAATGAGCAGTTCTTC.